The TCR beta chain under discussion was sequenced for a study of Graves' ophthalmopathy and Graves' hyperthyroidism. The study, taken as a whole, reports: The model flagged ophthalmopathy progression at about 71% sensitivity and less than 75% specificity.

This clonotype was counted ten times or more. Its antigen is undetermined. Germline V gives CDR1 DFQATT, CDR2 SNEGSKA (reference sequence). The CDR3 totals 15 residues. J was trimmed by 6 bases and V by 5 bases; bases with no gene match: 13. CDR3 regions of TCR beta were amplified from RNA transcripts. The first round was an RT-PCR with HTBI primers, and the second round was a multiplex PCR. TCRdb re-analysed the multiplex PCR reads in MiXCR, keeping a single row per CDR3 protein. The profile covers 300,000 or so distinct CDR3 sequences, with about 17% appearing a single time and 9% to 15% taken by the ten largest. Excluded were patients with other autoimmune diseases, uncontrolled infections, pregnancy or lactation.

The sequence derives from an adult man with Graves' ophthalmopathy. The V call is TRBV20-1, the J call TRBJ1-5, with 7 bases matching TRBD1. Sequencing was done on a sample of peripheral blood. DNA of the CDR3: TGCAGTGCTTCCCTCGGAGGGGGCGGAAGTCAGCCCCAGCATTTT. It codes for CSASLGGGGSQPQHF.